The 25 T cell receptor beta chains below were found in one sample sequenced in a study of regulatory T cells in long-lasting Graves disease. CDR3-region Arm-PCR and iRepertoire HTBI primers produced the TCR beta libraries. TCRdb independently ran MiXCR on the multiplex PCR reads; one entry per CDR3 protein. Among roughly 400,000 distinct CDR3 sequences listed, under 25% were seen once. Noted time point: persistent/refractory GD, antithyroid drugs over 5 years with positive TRAb. From PBMCs, RNA was extracted and then used to make the TCR library. The sequencing used peripheral blood mononuclear cells (PBMCs), collected when the disease was refractory, from a patient treated with antithyroid drugs. These receptors all come from a female donor with Graves disease.

This clonotype was seen only a few times. The V call is TRBV3-1, the J call TRBJ1-1; the D is unclear. From germline, CDR1 is LGHDT and CDR2 YNNKEL (reference sequence). The V end was cut by 0 bases, the J end by 7 bases, with 12 bases between. The CDR3 consists of 14 residues. CDR3 sequence reads: CASSQEVPGGEAFF. The CDR3 DNA reads as TGTGCCAGCAGCCAAGAGGTACCTGGCGGTGAAGCTTTCTTT.

The gene calls are TRBV6-2 or TRBV6-3 and TRBJ2-1; D is ambiguous. V was clipped by 6 bases and J by 0 bases, with 15 bases between them. The CDR3 runs to 16 residues. CDR1 MNHEY and CDR2 SVGEGT come from the germline V gene. The CDR3 bases are TGTGCCAGCAGCCTCGATTTGGGAAGCTCCTACAATGAGCAGTTCTTC. It translates to CASSLDLGSSYNEQFF.

This clonotype was recorded at least ten times. The CDR3 bases are TGCAGTGCTAGTCGCTCCTACGAGCAGTACTTC. Translated: CSASRSYEQYF. The genes are TRBV20-1 and TRBJ2-7; D gene unclear. V lost 3 bases, J lost 0 bases, and 3 bases lay in between. Germline V gene data show CDR1 as DFQATT and CDR2 as SNEGSKA (reference sequence). CDR3 length equals 11 residues.

This clonotype was seen repeatedly, ten times or more. The J gene is TRBJ1-1, the V gene TRBV7-6, with D tentatively TRBD1 (5 bases). V gave up 4 bases and J gave up 7 bases, with 19 bases separating them. Germline V CDR1 and CDR2: SGHVS, FNYEAQ. The CDR3 consists of 15 residues. Written as DNA, the CDR3 is TGTGCCAGCAGCTCTCCGAGGGGTTTGGGGGATGAAGCTTTCTTT. Amino acid sequence: CASSSPRGLGDEAFF.

This clonotype was observed at least ten times. CDR3 sequence: CASSSTGSGNTIYF. For the CDR3, the DNA is TGTGCCAGCAGCTCGACAGGATCCGGAAACACCATATATTTT. The V gene is TRBV11-1, the J gene TRBJ1-3; D perhaps matches TRBD1 (6 bases). V lost 4 bases to trimming and J lost 4 bases, with 11 bases between them. CDR3 length: 14 amino acids. CDR1 SGHAT and CDR2 FQDESV come from the germline V gene (reference sequence).

V usage is TRBV27 and J usage is TRBJ1-1; TRBD1 matches 9 bases. The CDR3 consists of 16 residues. After removal of 5 bases from V and 1 base from J, the junction contained 8 bases not matched to a gene. From germline, CDR1 is MNHEY and CDR2 SMNVEV (reference sequence). CDR3 sequence: CASSTHRGRRNTEAFF. The CDR3 DNA reads as TGTGCCAGCAGTACCCACAGGGGGCGAAGGAACACTGAAGCTTTCTTT.

The chain uses TRBV4-2 and TRBJ2-5; TRBD2 matches 11 bases. J lost 0 bases, V lost 1 base, and 4 bases had no gene match. The germline CDR1 and CDR2 sequences are LGHNA and YNFKEQ. This CDR3 has 17 residues. CDR3 in DNA: TGTGCCAGCAGCCAAGGGACTAGCGGGTTGTACCAAGAGACCCAGTACTTC. Protein product: CASSQGTSGLYQETQYF.

This clonotype has at least ten counts. The V and J genes are TRBV20-1 and TRBJ2-7, with TRBD2 matching over 14 bases. CDR3 length: 16 amino acids. The V segment lost 1 base and the J segment 4 bases; nucleotides outside the gene matches: 6. Per the germline V gene, CDR1 is DFQATT and CDR2 is SNEGSKA (reference sequence). The CDR3 DNA follows: TGCAGTGCTAGAGGGGGACTAGCGGGAGCGACGTACGAGCAGTACTTC. This translates into CSARGGLAGATYEQYF.

This clonotype was found a few times. J is TRBJ2-2 and V is TRBV20-1, with unresolved D. V was clipped by 0 bases and J by 4 bases, with 12 bases between them. Germline V gives CDR1 DFQATT, CDR2 SNEGSKA (reference sequence). CDR3 length: 15 amino acids. CDR3 protein: CSAREARRPTGELFF. In DNA form, the CDR3 reads TGCAGTGCTAGAGAGGCACGCCGTCCCACCGGGGAGCTGTTTTTT.

This clonotype was detected ten times or more. This CDR3 is CASSLSGGRNYGYTF. In DNA, the CDR3 is TGTGCCAGCAGCTTAAGCGGGGGCAGAAACTATGGCTACACCTTC. V and J are TRBV7-9 and TRBJ1-2; D may be TRBD1 (6 bases). This CDR3 has 15 amino acids. Germline CDR1 SEHNR, CDR2 FQNEAQ (reference sequence). With 2 bases removed from V and 2 bases from J, the gap between germline ends came to 12 bases.

Concerning this clonotype: This could be a read error, since a much larger clone is one nucleotide away. The conserved phenylalanine or tryptophan normally closing the CDR3 is absent here, so this likely arose from a read error. The CDR3 region has the DNA TGCAGTGAAAAAAGGGCTAGCGGTTCCTACGAGCAGTACCTC. Protein: CSEKRASGSYEQYL. The V gene is TRBV20-1, the J gene TRBJ2-7, with TRBD2 identical over 7 bases. The CDR3 covers 14 residues. V lost 7 bases and J lost 1; bases outside the gene matches: 10. CDR1 and CDR2 (germline): DFQATT, SNEGSKA (reference sequence).

This clonotype was recorded at least ten times. The chain carries TRBV3-1 and TRBJ2-5; the D gene is possibly TRBD1 (6 bases). The length of the CDR3 is 14 residues. The V end was cut by 6 bases, the J end by 2 bases, with 13 bases between. Germline V gives CDR1 LGHDT, CDR2 YNNKEL (reference sequence). In DNA, the CDR3 is TGTGCCAGCAGACGAGGACAGATTCAAGAGACCCAGTACTTC. Protein sequence: CASRRGQIQETQYF.

There are many counts of this clonotype. V is TRBV12-3 or TRBV12-4 and J is TRBJ1-2, with D hard to call. The CDR3 spans 16 residues. V was pared by 5 bases and J by 5 bases, with 21 bases between. CDR3 protein: CASSRAGIFLWYGYTF. CDR3 nucleotide sequence: TGTGCCAGCAGTAGAGCCGGGATTTTCCTTTGGTATGGCTACACCTTC.

This clonotype was detected many times. J is TRBJ2-7 and V is TRBV5-1; 9 bases align to TRBD2. Trimming cost V 0 bases and J 5 bases; bases outside gene matches: 6. Germline V CDR1 and CDR2: SGHRS, YFSETQ. The CDR3 loop spans 15 amino acids. The CDR3 loop reads CASSLGTSGWNEQYF. DNA for the CDR3: TGCGCCAGCAGCTTGGGAACTAGCGGGTGGAACGAGCAGTACTTC.

This clonotype was counted many times. The V call is TRBV6-5, the J call TRBJ2-7; 8 nucleotides agree with TRBD2. V was clipped by 1 base and J by 7 bases; unmatched bases: 12. The germline gives CDR1 MNHEY, CDR2 SVGAGI. This CDR3 is built from 16 residues. CDR3 nucleotide sequence: TGTGCCAGCAGTTACTTCCAGCGGGAGTCTTCAGGGGAGCAGTACTTC. Its protein is CASSYFQRESSGEQYF.

In its sample, this clonotype was seen a few times. This chain uses TRBV20-1 with TRBJ1-2; D not resolved. Germline V gives CDR1 DFQATT, CDR2 SNEGSKA (reference sequence). V lost 3 bases to trimming and J lost 4 bases, with 12 bases between them. The CDR3 consists of 13 residues. The CDR3 nucleotides read TGCAGTGCTAGTGTCAGATCTGCCTATGGCTACACCTTC. This sequence encodes CSASVRSAYGYTF.

The chain couples TRBV7-2 to TRBJ2-3; 10 positions agree with TRBD2. The junction had 9 bases not matched to a gene; V was cut back by 8 bases and J by 4 bases. Germline V gives CDR1 SGHTA, CDR2 FQGNSA. The CDR3 sequence is 15 residues long. The CDR3 DNA reads TGTGCCAGCCGAAAGCGGGAGGGCTTCCCAGATACGCAGTATTTT. Encoded protein: CASRKREGFPDTQYF.

This clonotype was observed at least ten times. The chain is built from TRBV6-1 and TRBJ2-5; TRBD1 agrees at 7 bases. Germline CDR1 and CDR2: MNHNS and SASEGT. The CDR3 is 13 amino acids. The V segment lost 5 bases and the J segment 2 bases; nucleotides outside the gene matches: 2. The CDR3 is CASSQGQQETQYF. CDR3 sequence (DNA): TGTGCCAGCAGTCAGGGACAGCAAGAGACCCAGTACTTC.

This clonotype came up many times. The rearrangement links TRBV2 to TRBJ2-3, with D possibly being TRBD2 (7 bases). V lost 6 bases, J lost 2 bases, and 15 bases lay in between. Germline lookup yields CDR1 SNHLY and CDR2 FYNNEI. The CDR3 contains 15 residues. The CDR3 here is CASRGASGPTDTQYF. The CDR3 bases are TGTGCCAGCAGGGGGGCTAGCGGACCCACAGATACGCAGTATTTT.

CDR3 in amino acids: CASSTGTSGSYELFF. The CDR3 nucleotides are TGTGCCAGCAGCACCGGGACTAGCGGGAGTTATGAGCTGTTTTTT. The chain has TRBV6-1 and TRBJ2-2, with 14 nucleotides matching TRBD2. Germline V CDR1 and CDR2: MNHNS, SASEGT. Losses at the gene ends were 6 bases for V and 11 bases for J; bases not matched to a gene: 8. The CDR3 spans 15 residues.

This clonotype was found a few times. CDR3 region: CASSKEATPYEQYF. The DNA for the CDR3 is TGTGCCAGCAGCAAAGAGGCCACCCCCTACGAGCAGTACTTC. The genes are TRBV7-9 and TRBJ2-7, with D unclear. V lost 5 bases, J lost 2 bases, and 13 bases lay in between. Germline V lookup: CDR1 SEHNR, CDR2 FQNEAQ (reference sequence). The CDR3 contains 14 residues. Based on the CDR3 plus reference TRBV7-9 and TRBJ2-7, the full variable domain is DTGVSQNPRHKITKRGQNVTFRCDPISEHNRLYWYRQTLGQGPEFLTYFQNEAQLEKSRLLSDRFSAERPKGSFSTLEIQRTEQGDSAMYLCASSKEATPYEQYFGPGTRLTVT.

This clonotype has only a few counts. This chain joins TRBV9 and TRBJ2-5; no definite D call. This CDR3 region has 15 residues. Trimming cost V 0 bases and J 1 base, with 10 bases left between them. In germline, CDR1 is SGDLS, CDR2 YYNGEE. The CDR3 is CASSVDPERQETQYF. CDR3 DNA sequence: TGTGCCAGCAGCGTAGACCCGGAACGCCAAGAGACCCAGTACTTC.

This clonotype was counted many times. CDR3 region: CASSQRQRGETQYF. The CDR3 DNA is TGTGCCAGCAGCCAGAGACAGCGAGGGGAGACCCAGTACTTC. The chain joins TRBV3-1 to TRBJ2-5; perhaps D is TRBD1 or TRBD2 (5 bases each). The V end lost 3 bases, the J end lost 5 bases, and 13 bases lay between the germline ends. The CDR3 spans 14 residues. Per germline, CDR1 LGHDT and CDR2 YNNKEL (reference sequence).

As regards this clonotype: One base away lies a much larger clone, so this may be a sequencing read error. The J gene is TRBJ2-2, the V gene TRBV2, with D possibly called TRBD1 or TRBD2 (6 bases each). Germline assignment: CDR1 SNHLY and CDR2 FYNNEI. The CDR3 is made up of 15 amino acids. CDR3 sequence (DNA): TGTGCCAGCAAGGGGGAGACAGAACTCACCGGGGGGCTGTTTTTT. Amino acids: CASKGETELTGGLFF.

The chain couples TRBV29-1 to TRBJ1-2; maybe TRBD1 (6 bases). Per germline, CDR1 SQVTM and CDR2 ANQGSEA. Trimming took off 3 bases at V and 1 base at J, with 12 bases between the two ends. This CDR3 spans 14 amino acids. CDR3 sequence: CSVDPRGSNYGYTF. DNA for the CDR3: TGCAGCGTTGATCCAAGGGGGAGTAACTATGGCTACACCTTC.